This T cell receptor (beta chain) was identified in a study of a mutant IDH1 vaccine in newly diagnosed glioma. In the study overall: Following radiotherapy alone, or alongside temozolomide cycles, vaccination was started after an interval of 4-6 weeks.

This CDR3 contains 15 residues. CDR1 is KGHSH and CDR2 is LQKENI in the germline V gene. The V and J ends lost 3 bases and 0 bases respectively, with 11 bases between them. TCRdb's table, derived via immunoSEQ multiplex PCR, lists solely in-frame clones and lacks some. The data contain roughly 60,000 clones, 84% of them singletons. About this clone: What it binds is unknown.

Time point reported: week 5, during vaccination. The investigators gave 300 ug of mutant IDH1 20-mer peptide in each vaccine dose, together with topical imiquimod. Here the sequenced sample was PBMCs, taken from a glioma patient whose treatment included an IDH1 peptide vaccine. The gene calls are TRBV18 and TRBJ1-1; possibly TRBD1 for D (6 bases). This clonotype was sampled from a woman aged 45 to 65 with glioma. The CDR3 nucleotides are TGTGCCAGCTCACCCCTCGGGGGCATGAACACTGAAGCTTTCTTT. Residues: CASSPLGGMNTEAFF.